This TCR beta chain was sequenced in a study of monozygotic twins with inflammatory bowel disease. The CDR3 runs to 14 residues. CDR1 and CDR2 from the germline V gene are SGHTA and FQGTGA. TCRdb reprocessed the 5' RACE reads, with one entry per CDR3 protein and no DNA. This sample's table reports 150,000 or so distinct CDR3 sequences. The source material was blood. The chain uses TRBV7-3 and TRBJ2-3. The clonotype was recovered from a human donor with ulcerative colitis or Crohn's disease, or a healthy co-twin of an affected twin (not recorded which). The CDR3 sequence: CASSSGLGTDTQYF.